Shown below are 27 T cell receptor beta chains from a single sample sequenced in a study of T-cell memory formation after mild COVID-19. TCRdb redid the calling of the 5' RACE reads with MiXCR, one entry per CDR3 protein. The sample yields fewer than 350,000 distinct CDR3 sequences, around 15% seen once. The sample comprised PBMCs or a T cell subset sorted from them (not recorded which). These receptors were obtained from a man aged 18 to 29 who had mild COVID-19 (a few samples of this study predate the infection). Cell type and time point are not known.

This clonotype was counted between two and nine times. The chain recombines TRBV5-1 with TRBJ2-7; 16 bases align to TRBD2. Germline V gives CDR1 SGHRS, CDR2 YFSETQ. V was clipped by 6 bases and J by 5 bases; unmatched bases: 11. This CDR3 is 17 amino acids long. DNA of the CDR3: TGCGCCAGCAACGAGGGACTAGCGGGGGGGCCGTACGACGAGCAGTACTTC. Its translation: CASNEGLAGGPYDEQYF.

This clonotype was observed at least ten times. The chain couples TRBV7-9 to TRBJ2-3; D is unclear. The length of the CDR3 is 13 residues. V lost 5 bases to trimming and J lost 5 bases, with 11 bases between them. Germline V gene data show CDR1 as SEHNR and CDR2 as FQNEAQ (reference sequence). The CDR3 sequence is CASSPSILDTQYF. For the CDR3, the DNA is TGTGCCAGCAGCCCTTCCATCCTAGATACGCAGTATTTT.

The chain combines TRBV5-5 with TRBJ1-2; D perhaps matches TRBD1 (6 bases). V was clipped by 0 bases and J by 3 bases, with 15 bases between them. CDR1 is SGHKS, CDR2 YYEKEE, per germline (reference sequence). This CDR3 comprises 16 residues. The CDR3 region is CASSLALSTGHYGYTF. The CDR3 nucleotides are TGTGCCAGCAGCTTGGCCTTGTCGACAGGACACTATGGCTACACCTTC. The full variable domain, rest sourced from reference TRBV5-5 and TRBJ1-2, is DAGVTQSPTHLIKTRGQQVTLRCSPISGHKSVSWYQQVLGQGPQFIFQYYEKEERGRGNFPDRFSARQFPNYSSELNVNALLLGDSALYLCASSLALSTGHYGYTFGSGTRLTVV.

The chain is built from TRBV4-3 and TRBJ1-5; no clear D. Germline CDR1 and CDR2: LGHNA and YSLEER. V lost 0 bases, J lost 1 base, and 7 bases lay in between. This CDR3 has 15 residues. CDR3: CASSQEFGSNQPQHF. As DNA, the CDR3 is TGCGCCAGCAGCCAAGAGTTTGGGAGCAATCAGCCCCAGCATTTT.

The rearrangement joins TRBV28 to TRBJ1-2; D perhaps matches TRBD1 (6 bases). Germline-derived CDR1 and CDR2 are MDHEN and SYDVKM. With 2 bases removed from V and 4 bases from J, the gap between germline ends came to 11 bases. This CDR3 has 14 residues. The chain's CDR3 is CASSLGRGAYGYTF. CDR3 DNA: TGTGCCAGCAGTTTAGGCCGGGGGGCCTATGGCTACACCTTC.

V usage is TRBV3-1 and J usage is TRBJ2-1, with 9 positions matching TRBD2. V was pared by 3 bases and J by 8 bases, with 8 bases of the junction left unmatched. CDR3 size: 15 residues. From germline, CDR1 is LGHDT and CDR2 YNNKEL (reference sequence). The CDR3 is CASSQGLANFDEQFF. The CDR3 DNA follows: TGTGCCAGCAGCCAGGGACTAGCCAATTTCGATGAGCAGTTCTTC.

The rearrangement joins TRBV6-5 to TRBJ2-4; TRBD2 is a possible D gene (5 bases). Trimming shortened V by 6 bases and J by 2 bases, and 11 bases separated the two germline ends. There are 14 residues in the CDR3. CDR1 MNHEY and CDR2 SVGAGI come from the germline V gene. The CDR3 DNA sequence: TGTGCCAGCAGAAAAAGCGGCACCAAAAACATTCAGTACTTC. Residues: CASRKSGTKNIQYF.

The V and J genes are TRBV20-1 and TRBJ2-3; no clear D gene. The V end was cut by 2 bases, the J end by 1 base, with 10 bases between. CDR1 and CDR2 (germline): DFQATT, SNEGSKA (reference sequence). The CDR3 is 14 amino acids. The CDR3 region has the DNA TGCAGTGCTAGACGGCAGTCTGGCACAGATACGCAGTATTTT. Protein: CSARRQSGTDTQYF.

This chain's CDR3 is CASSPTRTGGAFEQYF. For the CDR3, the DNA is TGCGCCAGCAGCCCGACACGGACAGGGGGCGCGTTCGAGCAGTACTTC. The chain recombines TRBV4-1 with TRBJ2-7; 11 bases are a match to TRBD1. V dropped 4 bases and J dropped 6; count of bases not matched to a gene: 11. The CDR3 has 16 residues. Germline CDR1 MGHRA, CDR2 YSYEKL.

This clonotype appeared many times. This chain links TRBV5-1 with TRBJ2-1; TRBD2 might be the D (5 bases). Trimming removed 4 bases from V and 3 bases from J, with 20 bases in between. Per the germline V gene, CDR1 is SGHRS and CDR2 is YFSETQ. This CDR3 has 17 amino acids. DNA of the CDR3: TGCGCCAGCAGCCCAAGCCAAGCGGCAATTAACTACAATGAGCAGTTCTTC. Translating gives CASSPSQAAINYNEQFF.

Only a few counts were recorded for this clonotype. This rearrangement joins TRBV20-1 to TRBJ2-5; D uncertain. The CDR3 totals 14 residues. V was trimmed by 0 bases and J by 2 bases, leaving 10 bases between them. Germline assignment: CDR1 DFQATT and CDR2 SNEGSKA (reference sequence). The CDR3 sequence is CSARDGKTQETQYF. CDR3 nucleotides: TGCAGTGCTAGAGATGGCAAGACACAAGAGACCCAGTACTTC.

This clonotype was picked up a small number of times. The V and J genes are TRBV7-2 and TRBJ2-3; D gene uncertain. This CDR3 is 13 amino acids long. The germline gives CDR1 SGHTA, CDR2 FQGNSA. Trimming left V 8 bases short and J 2 bases short, with 11 bases between. For the CDR3, the DNA is TGTGCCAGCGAATGGAGAAACACAGATACGCAGTATTTT. Residues: CASEWRNTDTQYF.

The V call is TRBV6-5, the J call TRBJ1-6; 8 bases line up with TRBD1. With V trimmed by 0 bases and J by 10 bases, 5 bases remained unmatched. This CDR3 spans 15 amino acids. CDR1 MNHEY and CDR2 SVGAGI come from the germline V gene. The CDR3 region has the DNA TGTGCCAGCAGTTACTCGCCCGACAGGGGATCACCCCTCCACTTT. It yields the protein CASSYSPDRGSPLHF.

The chain joins TRBV4-3 to TRBJ1-2; unclear D gene. Trimming took off 0 bases at V and 3 bases at J, with 5 bases between the two ends. Germline lookup yields CDR1 LGHNA and CDR2 YSLEER. The CDR3 length is 13 residues. CDR3 bases: TGCGCCAGCAGCCAAGACGCTCACTATGGCTACACCTTC. It yields the protein CASSQDAHYGYTF.

This clonotype has a handful of counts. CDR3 loop: CASSRNTGTQSSTDTQYF. CDR3 sequence (DNA): TGCGCCAGCAGCCGCAACACCGGGACACAGTCTAGCACAGATACGCAGTATTTT. The chain links TRBV5-1 to TRBJ2-3, with D possibly being TRBD1 (6 bases). The CDR3 has 18 amino acids. CDR1 SGHRS and CDR2 YFSETQ come from the germline V gene. V lost 4 bases to trimming and J lost 0 bases, with 21 bases between them.

The chain joins TRBV5-4 to TRBJ1-6, with unresolved D. The V and J ends lost 1 base and 7 bases respectively, with 3 bases between them. This CDR3 contains 12 residues. The germline V gene encodes CDR1 SGHNT and CDR2 YYREEE (reference sequence). CDR3 nucleotides: TGTGCCAGCAGCTTGAGGAATTCACCCCTCCACTTT. This translates into CASSLRNSPLHF.

A single count supports this clonotype. The CDR3, as DNA: TGTGCCAGCACCCCAGAGGACAGAGCCACCTACGAGCAGTACTTC. Encoded protein: CASTPEDRATYEQYF. The chain uses TRBV7-8 and TRBJ2-7; possible D gene TRBD1, 6 bases. The CDR3 loop spans 15 amino acids. The V gene's germline CDR1 is SGHVS and CDR2 FQNEAQ. Between the trimmed V and J ends, which lost 7 bases and 2 bases, there was a span of 18 bases.

This clonotype was counted only a few times. J is TRBJ2-7 and V is TRBV7-2, with no clear D. With 5 bases removed from V and 0 bases from J, the gap between germline ends came to 5 bases. The germline V gene encodes CDR1 SGHTA and CDR2 FQGNSA. This CDR3 has 12 amino acids. CDR3 region: CASSVSSYEQYF. The CDR3 DNA sequence: TGTGCCAGCAGCGTAAGCTCCTACGAGCAGTACTTC.

This sequence joins TRBV4-1 and TRBJ2-3, with 16 positions matching TRBD2. Per germline, CDR1 MGHRA and CDR2 YSYEKL. This CDR3 region has 17 residues. With 3 bases clipped from V and 5 bases from J, the junction kept 5 bases outside the gene matches. CDR3 sequence: CASSQGTSGGAEDTQYF. The CDR3 DNA reads TGCGCCAGCAGCCAGGGGACTAGCGGGGGGGCCGAAGATACGCAGTATTTT.

CDR3 sequence reads: CATSFSRGGPLHF. Written as DNA, the CDR3 is TGTGCCACCAGCTTCTCCCGAGGGGGGCCCCTCCACTTT. The rearrangement links TRBV15 to TRBJ1-6; maybe TRBD1 (6 bases). V lost 5 bases to trimming and J lost 13 bases, with 15 bases between them. The length of the CDR3 is 13 residues. Germline V gene lookup returns CDR1 LNHNV and CDR2 YYDKDF (reference sequence).

The V call is TRBV11-2, the J call TRBJ2-1; D gene ambiguous. The CDR3 length is 15 residues. CDR1 is SGHAT and CDR2 is FQNNGV in the germline V gene. The V gene lost 5 bases and the J gene lost 6 bases, with 17 bases spanning the gap. Written as DNA, the CDR3 is TGTGCCAGCAGCCGAAAGCACGGAACCCTCAATGAGCAGTTCTTC. Its translation is CASSRKHGTLNEQFF.

A few counts support this clonotype. The chain uses TRBV7-6 and TRBJ2-3, with TRBD2 matching over 8 bases. This CDR3 comprises 17 residues. The J segment lost 1 base and the V segment lost 2 bases, leaving 8 bases of the junction unmatched. Germline loops: CDR1 SGHVS, CDR2 FNYEAQ. The CDR3 region is CASSLSPPGGGTDTQYF. CDR3 coding DNA: TGTGCCAGCAGCTTAAGCCCCCCCGGGGGGGGCACAGATACGCAGTATTTT.

This clonotype was detected only a few times. The gene calls are TRBV3-1 and TRBJ2-7; D unresolved. The ends were cut back, 2 bases at V and 3 bases at J, with 14 bases in the middle. Germline CDR1 reads LGHDT; CDR2 reads YNNKEL (reference sequence). The CDR3 contains 15 residues. This CDR3 is CASSQPWARNYEQYF. DNA for the CDR3: TGTGCCAGCAGCCAACCCTGGGCCAGGAACTACGAGCAGTACTTC.

The V and J genes are TRBV27 and TRBJ1-5, with unresolved D. The V gene's germline CDR1 is MNHEY and CDR2 SMNVEV (reference sequence). The CDR3 has 13 residues. V dropped 8 bases and J dropped 1 base, with 9 bases sitting between them. CDR3 sequence reads: CASCMGSNQPQHF. CDR3 nucleotides: TGTGCCAGCTGTATGGGCAGCAATCAGCCCCAGCATTTT.

This clonotype showed up many times. The V gene is TRBV12-3 or TRBV12-4, the J gene TRBJ2-2, with a possible D match to TRBD2 (6 bases). The CDR3 runs to 16 residues. The V and J ends lost 0 bases and 2 bases respectively, with 10 bases between them. The CDR3 is CASSLAGGTNTGELFF. In DNA form, the CDR3 reads TGTGCCAGCAGTTTAGCTGGCGGGACCAACACCGGGGAGCTGTTTTTT.

V gene TRBV24-1 combines with J gene TRBJ2-5; D may match TRBD1 or TRBD2 (5 bases each). The V and J ends lost 5 bases and 1 base respectively, with 13 bases between them. This CDR3 comprises 15 residues. CDR1 and CDR2 (germline): KGHDR, SFDVKD. The CDR3 DNA reads TGTGCCACCAGTGCCCCCCCCGGGACCCAAGAGACCCAGTACTTC. Translation: CATSAPPGTQETQYF.

This clonotype was seen ten or more times. The gene calls are TRBV30 and TRBJ1-5; D is ambiguous. Germline CDR1 is GTSNPN and CDR2 is SVGIG (reference sequence). The CDR3 sequence is 13 residues long. With 1 base removed from V and 0 bases from J, the gap between germline ends came to 4 bases. The CDR3 reads CAWSEDSNQPQHF. The CDR3 nucleotides are TGTGCCTGGAGTGAGGATAGCAATCAGCCCCAGCATTTT.